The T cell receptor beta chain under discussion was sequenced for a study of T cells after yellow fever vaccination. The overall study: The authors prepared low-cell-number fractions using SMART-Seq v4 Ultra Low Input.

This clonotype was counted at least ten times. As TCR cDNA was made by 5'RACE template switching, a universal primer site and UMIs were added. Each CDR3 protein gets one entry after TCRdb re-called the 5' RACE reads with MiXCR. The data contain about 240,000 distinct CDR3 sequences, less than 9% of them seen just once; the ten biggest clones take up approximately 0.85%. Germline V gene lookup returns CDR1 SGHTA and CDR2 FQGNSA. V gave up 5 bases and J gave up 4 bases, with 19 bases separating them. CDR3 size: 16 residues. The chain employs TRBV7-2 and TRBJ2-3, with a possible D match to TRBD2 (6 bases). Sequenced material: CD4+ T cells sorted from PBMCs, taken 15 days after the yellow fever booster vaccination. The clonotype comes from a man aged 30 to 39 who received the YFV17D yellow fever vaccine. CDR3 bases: TGTGCCAGCAGCCCGTGGGGGGTAGCGGTCTCAGATACGCAGTATTTT. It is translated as CASSPWGVAVSDTQYF. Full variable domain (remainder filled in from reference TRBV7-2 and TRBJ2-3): GAGVSQSPSNKVTEKGKDVELRCDPISGHTALYWYRQSLGQGLEFLIYFQGNSAPDKSGLPSDRFSAERTGGSVSTLTIQRTQQEDSAVYLCASSPWGVAVSDTQYFGPGTRLTVL.